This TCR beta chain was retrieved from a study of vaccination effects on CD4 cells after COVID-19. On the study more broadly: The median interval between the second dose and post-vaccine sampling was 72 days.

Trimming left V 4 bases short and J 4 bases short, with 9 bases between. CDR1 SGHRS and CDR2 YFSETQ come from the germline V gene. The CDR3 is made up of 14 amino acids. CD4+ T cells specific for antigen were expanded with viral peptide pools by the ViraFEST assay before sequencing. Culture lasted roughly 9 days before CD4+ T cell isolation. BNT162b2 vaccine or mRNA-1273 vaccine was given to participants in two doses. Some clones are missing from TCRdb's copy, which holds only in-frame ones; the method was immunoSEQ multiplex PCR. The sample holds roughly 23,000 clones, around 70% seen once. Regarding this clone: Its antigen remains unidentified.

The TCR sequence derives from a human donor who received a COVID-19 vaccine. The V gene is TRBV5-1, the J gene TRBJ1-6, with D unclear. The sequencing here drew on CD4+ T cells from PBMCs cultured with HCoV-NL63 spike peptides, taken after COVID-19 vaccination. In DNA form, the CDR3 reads TGCGCCAGCAGCAGCCGCGGATATAATTCACCCCTCCACTTT. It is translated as CASSSRGYNSPLHF.